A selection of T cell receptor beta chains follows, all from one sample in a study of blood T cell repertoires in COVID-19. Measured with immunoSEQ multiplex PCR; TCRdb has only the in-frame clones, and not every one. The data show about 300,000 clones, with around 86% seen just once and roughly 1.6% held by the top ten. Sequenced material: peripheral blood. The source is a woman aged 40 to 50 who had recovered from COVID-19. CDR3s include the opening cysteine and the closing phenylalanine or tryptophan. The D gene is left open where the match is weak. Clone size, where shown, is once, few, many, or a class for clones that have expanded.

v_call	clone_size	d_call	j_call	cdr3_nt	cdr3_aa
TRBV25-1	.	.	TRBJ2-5	TGTGCCAGCAGTGACGGAGTCCGGGAGACCCAGTACTTC	CASSDGVRETQYF
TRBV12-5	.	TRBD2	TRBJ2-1	TGTGCTAGTGGTTTGGACCTCCTAGCGGGGGCCTACAATGAGCAGTTCTTC	CASGLDLLAGAYNEQFF
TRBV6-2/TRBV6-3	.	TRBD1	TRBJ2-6	TGTGCCAGCAGTTACCCGACAGGGGGACCCGTTTCGGGGGCCAACGTCCTGACTTTC	CASSYPTGGPVSGANVLTF
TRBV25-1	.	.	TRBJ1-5	TGTGCCACCAGCCAGGTAGGAAGCAATCAGCCCCAGCATTTT	CATSQVGSNQPQHF
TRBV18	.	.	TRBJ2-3	TGTGCCAGCTCACCCGCGGCGGTCATTCGGGGCACAGATACGCAGTATTTT	CASSPAAVIRGTDTQYF
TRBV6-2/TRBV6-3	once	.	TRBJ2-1	TGTGCCAGCAGTTACCACAGGGTTTCCTACAATGAGCAGTTCTTC	CASSYHRVSYNEQFF
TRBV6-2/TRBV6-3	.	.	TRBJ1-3	TGTGCCAGCAGCCCTAATACCGGCGGGGGGCCAGGAAACACCATATATTTT	CASSPNTGGGPGNTIYF
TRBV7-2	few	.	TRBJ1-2	TGTGCCAGCAGCGGCAGGGGCCCGACCTATGGCTACACCTTC	CASSGRGPTYGYTF
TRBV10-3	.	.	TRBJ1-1	TGTGCCATCAGTGTAGAGGGTGACACTGAAGCTTTCTTT	CAISVEGDTEAFF
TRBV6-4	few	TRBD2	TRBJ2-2	TGTGCCAGCAGTAGTAGCGGGAACGGGGAGCTGTTTTTT	CASSSSGNGELFF
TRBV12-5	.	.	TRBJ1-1	TGTGCTAGTGCCCTGGTCGGCACTGAAGCTTTCTTT	CASALVGTEAFF
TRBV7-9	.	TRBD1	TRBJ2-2	TGTGCCAGCCGACAGGGACCCGGGGAGCTGTTTTTT	CASRQGPGELFF
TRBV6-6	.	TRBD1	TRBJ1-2	TGTGCCAGCAGTTACGGGGGCGGGACAGGACTCTATGGCTACACCTTC	CASSYGGGTGLYGYTF
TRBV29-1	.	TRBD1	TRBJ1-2	TGCAGCGCAGGGACAGCTTTAAACTATGGCTACACCTTC	CSAGTALNYGYTF
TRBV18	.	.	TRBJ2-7	TGTGCCAGCTCACCCCGCCCCGAGCTGATGGGCCACTTGTACGAGCAGTACTTC	CASSPRPELMGHLYEQYF
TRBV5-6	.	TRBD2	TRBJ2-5	TGTGCCAGCAGCTTGGCCTTAGCGGGGAGGGAGACCCAGTACTTC	CASSLALAGRETQYF
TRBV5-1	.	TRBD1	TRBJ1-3	TGCGCCAGCAGCTTGGAGGAAGGGGGCAGAAACACCATATATTTT	CASSLEEGGRNTIYF
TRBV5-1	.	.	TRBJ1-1	TGCGCCAGCAGCTTTGAGATTATGAACACTGAAGCTTTCTTT	CASSFEIMNTEAFF
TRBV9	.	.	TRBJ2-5	TGTGCCAGTTCCCAGGATCGAGAGACCCAGTACTTC	CASSQDRETQYF
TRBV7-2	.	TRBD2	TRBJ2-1	TGTGCCAGCAGCTTGGGACTAGCGGGGGAAGGAGGTGAGCAGTTCTTC	CASSLGLAGEGGEQFF
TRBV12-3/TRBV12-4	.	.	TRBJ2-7	TGTGCCAGCACCTTGGGGCCGTCCTACGAGCAGTACTTC	CASTLGPSYEQYF
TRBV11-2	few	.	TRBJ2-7	TGTGCCAGCAGCGGCGGTTATGGCGGAACCTACGAGCAGTACTTC	CASSGGYGGTYEQYF
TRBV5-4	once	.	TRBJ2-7	TGTGCCAGCAGCTTCTGGGGCACATACGAGCAGTACTTC	CASSFWGTYEQYF
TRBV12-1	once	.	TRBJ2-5	TGTGCCAGGTACAGGGAGACCCAGTACTTC	CARYRETQYF
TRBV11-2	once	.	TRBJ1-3	TGTGCCAGCAGCTTAGATTACAGGCACTCTGGAAACACCATATATTTT	CASSLDYRHSGNTIYF